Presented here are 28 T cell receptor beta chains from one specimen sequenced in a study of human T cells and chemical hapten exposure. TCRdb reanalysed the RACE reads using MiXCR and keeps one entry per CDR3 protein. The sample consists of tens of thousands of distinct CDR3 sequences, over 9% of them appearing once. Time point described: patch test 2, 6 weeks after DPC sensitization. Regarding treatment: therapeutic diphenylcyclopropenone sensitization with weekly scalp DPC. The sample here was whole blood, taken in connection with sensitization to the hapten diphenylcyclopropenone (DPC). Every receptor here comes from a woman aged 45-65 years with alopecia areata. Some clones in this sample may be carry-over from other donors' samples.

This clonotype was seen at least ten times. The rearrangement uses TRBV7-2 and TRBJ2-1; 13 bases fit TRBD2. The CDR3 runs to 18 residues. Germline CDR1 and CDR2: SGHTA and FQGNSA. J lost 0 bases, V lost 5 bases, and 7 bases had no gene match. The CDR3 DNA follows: TGTGCCAGCAGCCCACGGACTAGCGGGAGAAGCTCCTACAATGAGCAGTTCTTC. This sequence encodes CASSPRTSGRSSYNEQFF.

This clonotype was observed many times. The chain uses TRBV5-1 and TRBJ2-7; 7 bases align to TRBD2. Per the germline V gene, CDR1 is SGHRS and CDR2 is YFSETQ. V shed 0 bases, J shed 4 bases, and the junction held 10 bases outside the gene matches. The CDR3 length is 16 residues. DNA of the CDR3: TGCGCCAGCAGCTTGGATCCAGCGGGGACGCCATACGAGCAGTACTTC. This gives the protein CASSLDPAGTPYEQYF.

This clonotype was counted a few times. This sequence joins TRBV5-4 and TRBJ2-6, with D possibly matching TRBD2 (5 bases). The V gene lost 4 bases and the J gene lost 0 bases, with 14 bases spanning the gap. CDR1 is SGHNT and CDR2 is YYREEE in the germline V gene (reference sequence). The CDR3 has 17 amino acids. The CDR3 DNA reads TGTGCCAGCAGCGTACATGGACTCCTCTCTGGGGCCAACGTCCTGACTTTC. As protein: CASSVHGLLSGANVLTF.

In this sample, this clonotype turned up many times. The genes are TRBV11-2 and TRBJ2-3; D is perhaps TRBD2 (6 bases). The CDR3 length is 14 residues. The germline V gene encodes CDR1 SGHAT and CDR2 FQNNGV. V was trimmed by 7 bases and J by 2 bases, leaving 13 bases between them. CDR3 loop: CASNRLGYTDTQYF. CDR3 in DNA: TGTGCCAGCAACCGACTAGGATACACAGATACGCAGTATTTT.

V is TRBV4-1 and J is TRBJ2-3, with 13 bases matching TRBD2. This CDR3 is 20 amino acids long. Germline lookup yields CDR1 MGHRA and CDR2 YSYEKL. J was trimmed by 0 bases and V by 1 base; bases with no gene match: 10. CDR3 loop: CASSQAPGTSGVTSTDTQYF. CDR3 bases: TGCGCCAGCAGCCAAGCCCCCGGGACTAGCGGGGTTACTAGCACAGATACGCAGTATTTT.

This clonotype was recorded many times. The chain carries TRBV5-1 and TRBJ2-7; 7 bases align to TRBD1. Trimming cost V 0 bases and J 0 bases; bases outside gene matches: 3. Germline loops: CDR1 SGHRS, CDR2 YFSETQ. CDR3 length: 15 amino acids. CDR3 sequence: CASSLGGGDSYEQYF. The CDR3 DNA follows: TGCGCCAGCAGCTTGGGAGGGGGCGACTCCTACGAGCAGTACTTC.

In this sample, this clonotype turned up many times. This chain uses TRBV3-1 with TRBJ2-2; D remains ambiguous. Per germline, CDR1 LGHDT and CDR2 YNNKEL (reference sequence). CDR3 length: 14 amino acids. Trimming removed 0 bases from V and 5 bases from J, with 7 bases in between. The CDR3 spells CASSQDIGTGELFF. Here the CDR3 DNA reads TGTGCCAGCAGCCAAGATATCGGGACCGGGGAGCTGTTTTTT.

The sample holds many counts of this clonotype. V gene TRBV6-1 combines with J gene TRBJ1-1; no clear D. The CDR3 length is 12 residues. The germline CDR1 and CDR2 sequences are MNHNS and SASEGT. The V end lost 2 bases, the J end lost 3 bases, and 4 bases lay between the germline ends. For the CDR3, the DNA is TGTGCCAGCAGTGAACAATACACTGAAGCTTTCTTT. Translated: CASSEQYTEAFF.

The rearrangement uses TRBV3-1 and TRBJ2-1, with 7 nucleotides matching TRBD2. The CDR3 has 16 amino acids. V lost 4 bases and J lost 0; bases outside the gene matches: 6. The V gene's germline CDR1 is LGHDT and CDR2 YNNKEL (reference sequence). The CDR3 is CASSLWRGSSYNEQFF. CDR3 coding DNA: TGTGCCAGCAGCCTTTGGCGGGGGAGCTCCTACAATGAGCAGTTCTTC.

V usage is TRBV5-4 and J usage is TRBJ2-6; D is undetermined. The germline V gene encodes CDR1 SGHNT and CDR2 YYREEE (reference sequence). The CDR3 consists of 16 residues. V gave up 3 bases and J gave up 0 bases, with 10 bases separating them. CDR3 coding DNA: TGTGCCAGCAGCTGGGGAATTAACTCTGGGGCCAACGTCCTGACTTTC. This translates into CASSWGINSGANVLTF.

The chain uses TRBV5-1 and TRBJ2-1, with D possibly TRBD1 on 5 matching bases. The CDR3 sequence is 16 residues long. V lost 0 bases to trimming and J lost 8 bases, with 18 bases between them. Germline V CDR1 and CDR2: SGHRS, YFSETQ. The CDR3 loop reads CASSLEGRVAVDEQFF. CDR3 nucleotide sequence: TGCGCCAGCAGCTTGGAGGGCAGGGTAGCCGTCGATGAGCAGTTCTTC.

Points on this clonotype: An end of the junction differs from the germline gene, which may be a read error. The CDR3 is CASSQDLAQYGERYF. CDR3 sequence (DNA): TGTGCCAGCAGCCAAGACCTGGCCCAGTACGGGGAGCGGTACTTC. The chain is built from TRBV3-1 and TRBJ2-7; weak D call: TRBD2 (5 bases). Germline V gene sequence: CDR1 LGHDT, CDR2 YNNKEL (reference sequence). This CDR3 region has 15 residues.

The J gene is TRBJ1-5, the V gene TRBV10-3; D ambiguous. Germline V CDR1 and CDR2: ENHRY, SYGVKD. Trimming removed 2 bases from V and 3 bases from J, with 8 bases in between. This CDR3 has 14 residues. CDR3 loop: CAISEGDHNQPQHF. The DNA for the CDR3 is TGTGCCATCAGTGAGGGAGATCACAATCAGCCCCAGCATTTT.

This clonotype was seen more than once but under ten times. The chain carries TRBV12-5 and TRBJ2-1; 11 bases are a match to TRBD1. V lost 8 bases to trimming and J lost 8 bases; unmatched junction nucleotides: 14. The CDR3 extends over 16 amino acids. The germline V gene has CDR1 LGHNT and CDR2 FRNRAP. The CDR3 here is CASTTGTGGLGDEQFF. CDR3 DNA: TGTGCTAGTACTACCGGGACAGGGGGACTTGGCGATGAGCAGTTCTTC.

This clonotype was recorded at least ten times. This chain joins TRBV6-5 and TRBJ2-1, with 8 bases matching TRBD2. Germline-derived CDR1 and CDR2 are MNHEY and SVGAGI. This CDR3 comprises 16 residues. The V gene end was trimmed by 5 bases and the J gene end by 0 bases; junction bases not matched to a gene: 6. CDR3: CASSRVSGISYNEQFF. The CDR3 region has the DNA TGTGCCAGCAGTAGAGTTAGCGGGATCTCCTACAATGAGCAGTTCTTC.

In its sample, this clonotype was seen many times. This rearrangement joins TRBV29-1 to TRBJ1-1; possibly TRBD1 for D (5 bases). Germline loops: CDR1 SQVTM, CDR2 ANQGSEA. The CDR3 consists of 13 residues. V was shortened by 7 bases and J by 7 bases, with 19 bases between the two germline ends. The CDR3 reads CSGSPAGHNEAFF. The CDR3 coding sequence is TGCAGCGGAAGCCCCGCAGGGCATAATGAAGCTTTCTTT. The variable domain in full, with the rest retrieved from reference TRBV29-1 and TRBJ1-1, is SAVISQKPSRDICQRGTSLTIQCQVDSQVTMMFWYRQQPGQSLTLIATANQGSEATYESGFVIDKFPISRPNLTFSTLTVSNMSPEDSSIYLCSGSPAGHNEAFFGQGTRLTVV.

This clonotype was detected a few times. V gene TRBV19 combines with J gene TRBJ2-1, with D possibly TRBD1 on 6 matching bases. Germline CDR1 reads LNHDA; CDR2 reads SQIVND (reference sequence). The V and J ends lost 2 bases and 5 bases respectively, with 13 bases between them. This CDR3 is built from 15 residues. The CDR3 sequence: CASSISRGSNNEQFF. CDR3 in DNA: TGTGCCAGTAGTATATCCAGGGGATCCAACAATGAGCAGTTCTTC.

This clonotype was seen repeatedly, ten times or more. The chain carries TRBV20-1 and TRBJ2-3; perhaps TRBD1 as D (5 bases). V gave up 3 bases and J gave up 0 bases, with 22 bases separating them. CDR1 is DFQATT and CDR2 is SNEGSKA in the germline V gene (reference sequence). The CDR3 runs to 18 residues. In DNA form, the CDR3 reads TGCAGTGCTAGGGGAAGTGTAGGGGCCCTATCTAGCACAGATACGCAGTATTTT. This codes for CSARGSVGALSSTDTQYF.

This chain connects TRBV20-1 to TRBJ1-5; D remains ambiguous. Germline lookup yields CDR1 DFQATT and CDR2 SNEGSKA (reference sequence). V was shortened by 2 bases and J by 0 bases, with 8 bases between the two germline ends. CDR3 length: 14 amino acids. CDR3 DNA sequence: TGCAGTGCTAGAATCCTGCTTAGCAATCAGCCCCAGCATTTT. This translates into CSARILLSNQPQHF.

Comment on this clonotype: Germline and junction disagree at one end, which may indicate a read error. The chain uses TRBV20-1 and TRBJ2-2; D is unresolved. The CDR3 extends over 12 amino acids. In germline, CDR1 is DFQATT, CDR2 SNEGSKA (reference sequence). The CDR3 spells CSAGDGAGELFF. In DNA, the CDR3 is TGCAGTGCTGGAGATGGCGCCGGGGAGCTGTTTTTT.

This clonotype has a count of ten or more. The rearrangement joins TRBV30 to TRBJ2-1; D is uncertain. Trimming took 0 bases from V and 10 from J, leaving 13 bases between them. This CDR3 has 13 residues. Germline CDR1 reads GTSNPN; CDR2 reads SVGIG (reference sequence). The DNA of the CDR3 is TGTGCCTGGAGTGTACGACCGCTCGGGGAGCAGTTCTTC. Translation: CAWSVRPLGEQFF.

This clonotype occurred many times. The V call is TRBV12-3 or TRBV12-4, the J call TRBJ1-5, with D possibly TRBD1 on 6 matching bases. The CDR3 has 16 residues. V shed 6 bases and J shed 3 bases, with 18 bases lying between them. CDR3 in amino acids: CASRPSPGANNQPQHF. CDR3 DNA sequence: TGTGCCAGCAGACCGAGCCCAGGGGCTAACAATCAGCCCCAGCATTTT.

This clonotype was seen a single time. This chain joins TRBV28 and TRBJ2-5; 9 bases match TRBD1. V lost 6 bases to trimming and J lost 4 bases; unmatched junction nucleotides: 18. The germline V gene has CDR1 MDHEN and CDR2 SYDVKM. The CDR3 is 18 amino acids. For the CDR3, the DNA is TGTGCCAGCAGAGACTGGTCACCGGGACAGGGTTATCGAGAGACCCAGTACTTC. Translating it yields CASRDWSPGQGYRETQYF.

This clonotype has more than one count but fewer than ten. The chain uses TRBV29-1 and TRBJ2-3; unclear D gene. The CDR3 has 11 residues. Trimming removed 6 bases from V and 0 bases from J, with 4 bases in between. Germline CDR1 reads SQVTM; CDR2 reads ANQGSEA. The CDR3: CSVYSTDTQYF. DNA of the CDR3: TGCAGCGTGTACAGCACAGATACGCAGTATTTT.

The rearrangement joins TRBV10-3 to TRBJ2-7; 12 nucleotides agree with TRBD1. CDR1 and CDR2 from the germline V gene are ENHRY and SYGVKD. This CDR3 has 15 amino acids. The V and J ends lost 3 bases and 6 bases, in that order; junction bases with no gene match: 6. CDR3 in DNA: TGTGCCATCAGTGAACCGGGACAGGGGGCTGTCGAGCAGTACTTC. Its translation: CAISEPGQGAVEQYF.

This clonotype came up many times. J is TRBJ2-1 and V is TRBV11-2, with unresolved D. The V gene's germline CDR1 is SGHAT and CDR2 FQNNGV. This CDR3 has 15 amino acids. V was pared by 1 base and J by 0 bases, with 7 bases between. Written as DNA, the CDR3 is TGTGCCAGCAGCTTAGGTACAGCCTCCTACAATGAGCAGTTCTTC. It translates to CASSLGTASYNEQFF.

The CDR3 DNA reads as TGTGCCAGCAGAAGAGGGACAGGAAGCTCTGGGGCCAACGTCCTGACTTTC. This codes for CASRRGTGSSGANVLTF. The genes are TRBV12-3 or TRBV12-4 and TRBJ2-6, with 8 bases lining up with TRBD1. This CDR3 contains 17 residues. V lost 6 bases to trimming and J lost 0 bases; unmatched junction nucleotides: 7.

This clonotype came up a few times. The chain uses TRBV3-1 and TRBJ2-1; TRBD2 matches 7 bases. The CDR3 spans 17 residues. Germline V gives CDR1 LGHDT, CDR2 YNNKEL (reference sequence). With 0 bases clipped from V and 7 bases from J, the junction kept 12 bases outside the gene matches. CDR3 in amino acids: CASSQDLGAGVGNEQFF. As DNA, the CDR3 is TGTGCCAGCAGCCAAGATCTTGGCGCGGGAGTCGGAAATGAGCAGTTCTTC.